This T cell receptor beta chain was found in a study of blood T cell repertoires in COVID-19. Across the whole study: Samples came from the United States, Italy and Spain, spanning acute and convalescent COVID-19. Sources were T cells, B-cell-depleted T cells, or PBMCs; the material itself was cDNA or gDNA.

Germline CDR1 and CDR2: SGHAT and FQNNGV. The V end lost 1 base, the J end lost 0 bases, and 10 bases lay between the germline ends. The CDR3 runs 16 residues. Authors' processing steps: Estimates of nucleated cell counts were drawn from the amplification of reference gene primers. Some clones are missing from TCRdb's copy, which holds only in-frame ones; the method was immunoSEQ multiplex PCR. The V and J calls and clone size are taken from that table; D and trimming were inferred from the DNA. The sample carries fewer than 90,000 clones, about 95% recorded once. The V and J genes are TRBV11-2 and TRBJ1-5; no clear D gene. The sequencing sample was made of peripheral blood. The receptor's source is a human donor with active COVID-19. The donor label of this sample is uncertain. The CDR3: CASSLGAGFSNQPQHF. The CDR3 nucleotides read TGTGCCAGCAGCTTAGGGGCAGGTTTTAGCAATCAGCCCCAGCATTTT.